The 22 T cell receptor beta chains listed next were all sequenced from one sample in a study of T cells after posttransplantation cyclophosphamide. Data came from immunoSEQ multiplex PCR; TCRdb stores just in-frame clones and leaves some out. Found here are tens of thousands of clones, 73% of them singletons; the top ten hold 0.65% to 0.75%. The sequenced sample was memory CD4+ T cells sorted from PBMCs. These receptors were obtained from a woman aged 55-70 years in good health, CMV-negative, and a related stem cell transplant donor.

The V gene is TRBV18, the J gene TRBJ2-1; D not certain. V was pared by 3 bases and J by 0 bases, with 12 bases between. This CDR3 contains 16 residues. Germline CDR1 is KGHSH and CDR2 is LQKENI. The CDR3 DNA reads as TGTGCCAGCTCACCCCCTTTGCGTGACTCCTACAATGAGCAGTTCTTC. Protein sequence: CASSPPLRDSYNEQFF. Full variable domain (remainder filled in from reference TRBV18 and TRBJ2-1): NAGVMQNPRHLVRRRGQEARLRCSPMKGHSHVYWYRQLPEEGLKFMVYLQKENIIDESGMPKERFSAEFPKEGPSILRIQQVVRGDSAAYFCASSPPLRDSYNEQFFGPGTRLTVL.

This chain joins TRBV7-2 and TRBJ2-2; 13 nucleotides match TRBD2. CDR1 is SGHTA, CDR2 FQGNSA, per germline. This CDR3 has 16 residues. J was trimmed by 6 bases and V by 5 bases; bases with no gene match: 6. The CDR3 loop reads CASSRLAGGRSGELFF. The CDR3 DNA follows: TGTGCCAGCAGCCGACTAGCGGGAGGACGGTCCGGGGAGCTGTTTTTT.

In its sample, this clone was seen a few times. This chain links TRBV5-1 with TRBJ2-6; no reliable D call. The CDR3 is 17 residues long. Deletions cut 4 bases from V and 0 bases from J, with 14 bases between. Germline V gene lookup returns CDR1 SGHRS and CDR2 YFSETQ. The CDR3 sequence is CASSTHGRVSGANVLTF. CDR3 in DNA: TGCGCCAGCAGCACCCACGGTCGGGTCTCTGGGGCCAACGTCCTGACTTTC.

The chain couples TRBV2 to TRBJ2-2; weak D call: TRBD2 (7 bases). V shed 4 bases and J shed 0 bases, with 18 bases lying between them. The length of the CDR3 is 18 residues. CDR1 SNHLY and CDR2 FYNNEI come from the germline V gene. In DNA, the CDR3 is TGTGCCAGCAGTGGATCGGCTTCGGGGGGCTCGAACACCGGGGAGCTGTTTTTT. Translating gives CASSGSASGGSNTGELFF.

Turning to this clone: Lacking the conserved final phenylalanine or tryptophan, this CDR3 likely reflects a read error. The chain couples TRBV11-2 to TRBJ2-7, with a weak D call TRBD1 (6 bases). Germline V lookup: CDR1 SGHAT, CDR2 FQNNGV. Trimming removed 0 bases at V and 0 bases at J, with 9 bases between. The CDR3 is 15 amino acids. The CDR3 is CASSLDRGSSYEQYL. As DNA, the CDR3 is TGTGCCAGCAGCTTAGACAGGGGAAGCTCCTACGAGCAGTACCTC.

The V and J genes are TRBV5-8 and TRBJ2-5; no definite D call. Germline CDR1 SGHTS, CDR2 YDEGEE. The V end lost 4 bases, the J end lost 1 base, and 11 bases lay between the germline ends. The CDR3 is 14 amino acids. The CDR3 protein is CASSKSQAQETQYF. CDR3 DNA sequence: TGTGCCAGCAGCAAGTCTCAAGCCCAAGAGACCCAGTACTTC.

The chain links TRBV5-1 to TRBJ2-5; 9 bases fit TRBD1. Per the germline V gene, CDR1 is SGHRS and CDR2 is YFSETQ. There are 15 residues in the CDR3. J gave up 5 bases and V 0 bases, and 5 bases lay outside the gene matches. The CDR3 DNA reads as TGCGCCAGCAGCTTGGCCGGGACAGGGCGGGAGACCCAGTACTTC. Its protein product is CASSLAGTGRETQYF. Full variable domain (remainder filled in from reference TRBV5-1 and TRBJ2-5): KAGVTQTPRYLIKTRGQQVTLSCSPISGHRSVSWYQQTPGQGLQFLFEYFSETQRNKGNFPGRFSGRQFSNSRSEMNVSTLELGDSALYLCASSLAGTGRETQYFGPGTRLLVL.

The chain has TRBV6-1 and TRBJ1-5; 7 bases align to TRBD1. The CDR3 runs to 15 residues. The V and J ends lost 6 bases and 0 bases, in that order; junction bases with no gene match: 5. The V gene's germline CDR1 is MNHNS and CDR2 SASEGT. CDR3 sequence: CASSPTGISNQPQHF. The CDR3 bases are TGTGCCAGCAGCCCGACAGGGATTAGCAATCAGCCCCAGCATTTT.

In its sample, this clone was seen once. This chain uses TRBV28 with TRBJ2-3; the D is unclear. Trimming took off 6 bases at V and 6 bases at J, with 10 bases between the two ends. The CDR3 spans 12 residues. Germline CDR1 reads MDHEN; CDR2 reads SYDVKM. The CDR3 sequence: CASRRGADTQYF. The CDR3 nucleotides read TGTGCCAGCAGAAGAGGTGCGGATACGCAGTATTTT.

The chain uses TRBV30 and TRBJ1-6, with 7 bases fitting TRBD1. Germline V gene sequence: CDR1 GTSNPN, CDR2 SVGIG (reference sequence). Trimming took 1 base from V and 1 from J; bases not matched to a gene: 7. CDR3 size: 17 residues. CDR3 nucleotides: TGTGCCTGGAGTGGGGACAGATTTACATCCTATAATTCACCCCTCCACTTT. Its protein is CAWSGDRFTSYNSPLHF.

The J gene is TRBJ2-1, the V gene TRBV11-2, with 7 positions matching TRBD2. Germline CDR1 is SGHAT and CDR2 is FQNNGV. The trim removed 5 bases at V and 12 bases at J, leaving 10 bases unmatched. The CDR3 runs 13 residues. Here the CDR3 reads CASSPSRESGQFF. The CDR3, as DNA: TGTGCCAGCAGCCCCTCGCGGGAGTCTGGGCAGTTCTTC.

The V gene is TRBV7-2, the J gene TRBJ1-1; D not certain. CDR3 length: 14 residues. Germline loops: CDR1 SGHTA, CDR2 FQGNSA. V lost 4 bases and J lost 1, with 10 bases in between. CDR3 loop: CASSSRLSNTEAFF. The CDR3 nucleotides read TGTGCCAGCAGCTCCAGGCTATCGAACACTGAAGCTTTCTTT.

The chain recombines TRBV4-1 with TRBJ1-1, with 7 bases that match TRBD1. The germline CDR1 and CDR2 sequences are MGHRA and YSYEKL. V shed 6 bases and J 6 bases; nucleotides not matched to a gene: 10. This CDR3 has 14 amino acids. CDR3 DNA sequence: TGCGCCAGCAGTCCTATCACAGGGGCCGCTGAAGCTTTCTTT. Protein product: CASSPITGAAEAFF.

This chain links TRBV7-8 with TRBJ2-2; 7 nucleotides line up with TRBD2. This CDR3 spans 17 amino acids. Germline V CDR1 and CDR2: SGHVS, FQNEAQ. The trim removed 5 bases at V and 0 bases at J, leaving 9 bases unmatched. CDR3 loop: CASSPRTSFSNTGELFF. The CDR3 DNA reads TGTGCCAGCAGCCCGCGGACTAGTTTCTCGAACACCGGGGAGCTGTTTTTT. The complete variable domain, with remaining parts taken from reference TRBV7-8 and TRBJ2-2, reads GAGVSQSPRYKVAKRGQDVALRCDPISGHVSLFWYQQALGQGPEFLTYFQNEAQLDKSGLPSDRFFAERPEGSVSTLKIQRTQQEDSAVYLCASSPRTSFSNTGELFFGEGSRLTVL.

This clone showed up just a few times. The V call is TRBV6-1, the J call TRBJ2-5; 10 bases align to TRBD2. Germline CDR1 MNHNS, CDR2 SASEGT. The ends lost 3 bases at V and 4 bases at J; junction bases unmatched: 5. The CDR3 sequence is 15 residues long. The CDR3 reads CASSEGASGRETQYF. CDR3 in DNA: TGTGCCAGCAGTGAGGGGGCTAGCGGGAGAGAGACCCAGTACTTC.

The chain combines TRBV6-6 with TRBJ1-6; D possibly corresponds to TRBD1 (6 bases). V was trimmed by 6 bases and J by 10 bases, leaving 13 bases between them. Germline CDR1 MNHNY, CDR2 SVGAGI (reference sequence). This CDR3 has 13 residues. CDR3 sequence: CASSSGVSSPLHF. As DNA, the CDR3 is TGTGCCAGCAGCTCAGGGGTAAGCTCACCCCTCCACTTT.

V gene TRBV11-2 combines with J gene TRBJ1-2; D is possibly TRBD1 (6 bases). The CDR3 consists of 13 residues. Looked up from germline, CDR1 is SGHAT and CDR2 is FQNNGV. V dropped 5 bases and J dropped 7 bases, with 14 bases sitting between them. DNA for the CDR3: TGTGCCAGCAGCGAACAGGGTAATACTGGCTACACCTTC. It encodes CASSEQGNTGYTF.

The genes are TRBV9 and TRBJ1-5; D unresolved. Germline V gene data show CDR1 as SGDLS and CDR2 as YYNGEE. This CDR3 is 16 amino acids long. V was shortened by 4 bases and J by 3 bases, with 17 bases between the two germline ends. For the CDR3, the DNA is TGTGCCAGCAGCCAGAGACACACGATTTACAATCAGCCCCAGCATTTT. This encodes CASSQRHTIYNQPQHF.

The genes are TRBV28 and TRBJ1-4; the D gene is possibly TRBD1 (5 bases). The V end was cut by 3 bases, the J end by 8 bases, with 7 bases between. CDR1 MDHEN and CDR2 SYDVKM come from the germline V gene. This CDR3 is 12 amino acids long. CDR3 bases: TGTGCCAGCAGTTTCGACAGAGAAAAACTGTTTTTT. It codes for CASSFDREKLFF.

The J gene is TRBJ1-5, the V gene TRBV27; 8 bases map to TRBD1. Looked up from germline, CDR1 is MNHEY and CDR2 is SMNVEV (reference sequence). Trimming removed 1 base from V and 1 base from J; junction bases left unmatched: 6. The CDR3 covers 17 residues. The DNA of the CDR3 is TGTGCCAGCAGTTTATACGGGACAGGAGAAAGCAATCAGCCCCAGCATTTT. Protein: CASSLYGTGESNQPQHF.

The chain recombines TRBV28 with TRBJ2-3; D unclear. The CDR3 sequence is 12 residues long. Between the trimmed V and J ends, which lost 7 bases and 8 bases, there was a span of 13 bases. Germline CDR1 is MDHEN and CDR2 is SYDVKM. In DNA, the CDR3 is TGTGCCAGCAAAACAGTCCCCAGTACGCAGTATTTT. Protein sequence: CASKTVPSTQYF.

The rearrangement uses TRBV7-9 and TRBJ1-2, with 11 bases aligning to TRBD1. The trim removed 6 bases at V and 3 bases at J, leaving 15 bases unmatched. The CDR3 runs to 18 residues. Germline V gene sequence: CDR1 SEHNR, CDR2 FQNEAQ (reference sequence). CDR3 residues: CASSSYGQGASQDYGYTF. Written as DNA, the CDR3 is TGTGCCAGCAGTTCGTACGGACAGGGGGCGAGTCAGGACTATGGCTACACCTTC.